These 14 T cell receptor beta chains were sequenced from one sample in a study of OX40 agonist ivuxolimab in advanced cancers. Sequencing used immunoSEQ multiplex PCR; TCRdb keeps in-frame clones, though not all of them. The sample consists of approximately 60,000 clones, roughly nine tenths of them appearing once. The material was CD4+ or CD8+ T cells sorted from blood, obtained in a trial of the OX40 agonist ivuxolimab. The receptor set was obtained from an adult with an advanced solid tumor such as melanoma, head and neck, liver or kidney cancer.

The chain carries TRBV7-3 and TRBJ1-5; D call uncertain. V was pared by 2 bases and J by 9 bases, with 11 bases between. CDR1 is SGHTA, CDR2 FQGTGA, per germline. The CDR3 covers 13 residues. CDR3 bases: TGTGCCAGCAGCTTAGGGGAGGTAAGGCCCCAGCATTTT. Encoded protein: CASSLGEVRPQHF.

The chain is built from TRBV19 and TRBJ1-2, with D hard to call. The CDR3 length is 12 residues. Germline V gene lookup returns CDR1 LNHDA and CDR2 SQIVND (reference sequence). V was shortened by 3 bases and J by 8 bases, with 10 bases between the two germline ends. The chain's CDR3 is CASSISQSGYTF. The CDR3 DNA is TGTGCCAGTAGTATTTCTCAGAGCGGCTACACCTTC.

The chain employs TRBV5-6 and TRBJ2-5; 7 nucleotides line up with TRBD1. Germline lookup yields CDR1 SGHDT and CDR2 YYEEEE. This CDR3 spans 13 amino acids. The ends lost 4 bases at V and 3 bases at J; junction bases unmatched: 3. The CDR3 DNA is TGTGCCAGCAGCAAAGGACAGGAAGAGACCCAGTACTTC. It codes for CASSKGQEETQYF.

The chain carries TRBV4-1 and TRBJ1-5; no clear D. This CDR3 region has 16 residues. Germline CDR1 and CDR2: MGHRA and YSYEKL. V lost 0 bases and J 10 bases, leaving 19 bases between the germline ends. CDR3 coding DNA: TGCGCCAGCAGCCAAGATCGTCTGACCATGGGTGGCCCCCAGCATTTT. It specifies CASSQDRLTMGGPQHF.

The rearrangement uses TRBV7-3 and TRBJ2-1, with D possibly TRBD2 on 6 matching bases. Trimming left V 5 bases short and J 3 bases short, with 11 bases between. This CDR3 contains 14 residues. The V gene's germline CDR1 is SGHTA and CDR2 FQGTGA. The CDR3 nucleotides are TGTGCCAGCAGCCCGGGGGTCAACTACAATGAGCAGTTCTTC. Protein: CASSPGVNYNEQFF.

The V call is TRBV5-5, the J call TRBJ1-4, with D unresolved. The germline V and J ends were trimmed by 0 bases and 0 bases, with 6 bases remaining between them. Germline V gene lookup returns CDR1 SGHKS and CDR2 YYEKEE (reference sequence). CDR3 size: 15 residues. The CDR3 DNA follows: TGTGCCAGCAGCTTGGAGGGTGCAACTAATGAAAAACTGTTTTTT. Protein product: CASSLEGATNEKLFF.

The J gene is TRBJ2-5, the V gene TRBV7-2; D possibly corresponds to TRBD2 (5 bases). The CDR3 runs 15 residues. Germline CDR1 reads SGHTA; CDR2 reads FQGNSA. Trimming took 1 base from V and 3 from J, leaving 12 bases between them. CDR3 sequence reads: CASSLGRGREETQYF. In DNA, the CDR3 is TGTGCCAGCAGCTTAGGGCGCGGGCGGGAAGAGACCCAGTACTTC.

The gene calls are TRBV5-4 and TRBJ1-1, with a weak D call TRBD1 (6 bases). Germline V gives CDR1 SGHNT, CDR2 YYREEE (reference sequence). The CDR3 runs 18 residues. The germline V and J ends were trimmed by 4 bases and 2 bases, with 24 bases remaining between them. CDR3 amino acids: CASSPGRDITVGNTEAFF. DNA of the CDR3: TGTGCCAGCAGCCCCGGCCGGGACATCACCGTGGGTAACACTGAAGCTTTCTTT.

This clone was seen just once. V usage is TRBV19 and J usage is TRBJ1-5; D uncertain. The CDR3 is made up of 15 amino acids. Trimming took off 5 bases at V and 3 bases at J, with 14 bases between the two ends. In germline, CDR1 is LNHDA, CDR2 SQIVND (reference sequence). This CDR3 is CASSESGGTNQPQHF. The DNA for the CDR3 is TGTGCCAGTAGTGAGAGTGGCGGAACCAATCAGCCCCAGCATTTT.

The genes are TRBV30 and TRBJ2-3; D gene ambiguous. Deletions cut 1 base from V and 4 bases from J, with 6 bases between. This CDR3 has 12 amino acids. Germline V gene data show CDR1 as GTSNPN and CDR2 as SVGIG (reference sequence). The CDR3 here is CAWSAQSDTQYF. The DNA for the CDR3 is TGTGCCTGGAGTGCACAGTCAGATACGCAGTATTTT.

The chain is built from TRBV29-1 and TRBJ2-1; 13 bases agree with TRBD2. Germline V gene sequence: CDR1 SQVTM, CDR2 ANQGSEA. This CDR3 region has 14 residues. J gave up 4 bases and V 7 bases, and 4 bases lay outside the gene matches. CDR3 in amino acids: CSAGLAGAYNEQFF. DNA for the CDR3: TGCAGCGCCGGACTAGCGGGAGCGTACAATGAGCAGTTCTTC.

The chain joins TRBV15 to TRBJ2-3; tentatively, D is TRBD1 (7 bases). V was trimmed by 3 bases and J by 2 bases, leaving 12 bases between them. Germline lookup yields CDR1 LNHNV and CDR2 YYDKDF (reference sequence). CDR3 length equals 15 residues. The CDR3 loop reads CATSRGGQNTDTQYF. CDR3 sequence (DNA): TGTGCCACCAGCAGGGGGGGACAGAACACAGATACGCAGTATTTT.

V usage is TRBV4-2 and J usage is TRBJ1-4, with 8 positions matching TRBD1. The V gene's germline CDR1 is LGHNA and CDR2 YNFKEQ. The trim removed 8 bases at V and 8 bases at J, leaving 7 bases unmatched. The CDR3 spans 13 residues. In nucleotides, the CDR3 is TGTGCCAGCCATGGACAGGGAGGCGAAAAACTGTTTTTT. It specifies CASHGQGGEKLFF.

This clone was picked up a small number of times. In DNA, the CDR3 is TGTGCCAGCTCACCGGGAAGGGTTGAAGCTTTCTTT. Amino acids: CASSPGRVEAFF. The chain couples TRBV18 to TRBJ1-1, with D uncertain. V lost 3 bases and J lost 7, with 9 bases in between. CDR3 length: 12 residues. Germline V gene data show CDR1 as KGHSH and CDR2 as LQKENI.